These 24 T cell receptor beta chains were all obtained from the same sample, sequenced in a study of long-term antiretroviral therapy in people with HIV. Samples were assayed with immunoSEQ v3.0 at survey level. Clones were read by immunoSEQ multiplex PCR, and TCRdb kept only the in-frame ones, dropping some. This table holds roughly 28,000 clones, about 94% found once. Sequenced here: unsorted PBMCs, sampled 6.2 years after starting antiretroviral therapy. The receptors originated from a man aged 40-55 years with HIV.

The chain links TRBV13 to TRBJ1-4; D is unresolved. This CDR3 contains 12 residues. The V and J ends lost 5 bases and 5 bases respectively, with 6 bases between them. Germline V gene sequence: CDR1 PRHDT, CDR2 FYEKMQ (reference sequence). The CDR3 protein is CASSRVNEKLFF. The CDR3 bases are TGTGCCAGCAGCCGAGTGAATGAAAAACTGTTTTTT.

The chain couples TRBV6-5 to TRBJ2-1; 7 bases map to TRBD1. Germline trimming cut 6 bases from V and 6 bases from J; bases unmatched to any gene: 5. The CDR3 is 13 amino acids. In germline, CDR1 is MNHEY, CDR2 SVGAGI. CDR3 sequence: CASRPGGRNEQFF. In DNA form, the CDR3 reads TGTGCCAGCAGACCAGGGGGTCGCAATGAGCAGTTCTTC.

The rearrangement uses TRBV19 and TRBJ1-3, with 7 positions matching TRBD1. With 7 bases clipped from V and 0 bases from J, the junction kept 6 bases outside the gene matches. CDR1 is LNHDA and CDR2 is SQIVND in the germline V gene (reference sequence). The CDR3 loop spans 15 amino acids. CDR3 sequence: CASTPGQSSGNTIYF. The CDR3 nucleotides are TGTGCCAGTACCCCGGGACAGAGCTCTGGAAACACCATATATTTT.

The V call is TRBV6-1, the J call TRBJ1-5; D unresolved. The CDR3 covers 14 residues. Germline V gene lookup returns CDR1 MNHNS and CDR2 SASEGT. Deletions cut 7 bases from V and 5 bases from J, with 15 bases between. CDR3 sequence (DNA): TGTGCCAGCACTGACTCCGGGGAATATCAGCCCCAGCATTTT. Its protein is CASTDSGEYQPQHF.

V and J are TRBV6-1 and TRBJ1-1; D ambiguous. The CDR3 covers 13 residues. Trimming took off 6 bases at V and 0 bases at J, with 8 bases between the two ends. Per the germline V gene, CDR1 is MNHNS and CDR2 is SASEGT. The CDR3 nucleotides are TGTGCCAGCAGCGAACACTTGAACACTGAAGCTTTCTTT. Encoded protein: CASSEHLNTEAFF.

V gene TRBV4-1 combines with J gene TRBJ2-1; 7 bases map to TRBD1. CDR1 and CDR2 (germline): MGHRA, YSYEKL. With V trimmed by 1 base and J by 7 bases, 7 bases remained unmatched. CDR3 length equals 15 residues. The chain's CDR3 is CASSQVEGADNEQFF. The CDR3 DNA reads as TGCGCCAGCAGCCAAGTAGAGGGGGCGGATAATGAGCAGTTCTTC.

The V gene is TRBV9, the J gene TRBJ2-1, with D possibly called TRBD1 or TRBD2 (6 bases each). The CDR3 loop spans 13 amino acids. V was shortened by 0 bases and J by 9 bases, with 10 bases between the two germline ends. The germline gives CDR1 SGDLS, CDR2 YYNGEE. CDR3 nucleotides: TGTGCCAGCAGCGTAGCTGGGGGGCCTGAGCAGTTCTTC. This translates into CASSVAGGPEQFF.

In its sample, this clone was seen once. The DNA for the CDR3 is TGCGCCAGCAGTTTACAGCTTAGCACAGATACGCAGTATTTT. The encoded protein is CASSLQLSTDTQYF. The V call is TRBV10-1, the J call TRBJ2-3; no clear D. Germline CDR1 is WNHNN and CDR2 is SYGVQD (reference sequence). Trimming pared 5 bases from V and 0 bases from J, leaving 9 bases between. This CDR3 is built from 14 residues.

This chain links TRBV2 with TRBJ1-5; no clear D gene. Germline V gene lookup returns CDR1 SNHLY and CDR2 FYNNEI. V shed 2 bases and J shed 2 bases, with 10 bases lying between them. The CDR3 extends over 15 amino acids. Here the CDR3 DNA reads TGTGCCAGCAGTGAATCTAGCCGTGGCAATCAGCCCCAGCATTTT. Amino acid sequence: CASSESSRGNQPQHF.

The J gene is TRBJ1-3, the V gene TRBV28, with D perhaps matching TRBD1 (6 bases). The CDR3 contains 15 residues. Trimming removed 6 bases at V and 0 bases at J, with 12 bases between. Germline CDR1 reads MDHEN; CDR2 reads SYDVKM. This CDR3 reads CASSQTGYSGNTIYF. The CDR3 DNA reads TGTGCCAGCAGCCAGACAGGTTACTCTGGAAACACCATATATTTT.

J is TRBJ1-1 and V is TRBV5-1; TRBD1 aligns across 7 bases. The CDR3 is made up of 12 amino acids. V shed 0 bases, J shed 11 bases, and the junction held 4 bases outside the gene matches. The germline V gene encodes CDR1 SGHRS and CDR2 YFSETQ. The DNA of the CDR3 is TGCGCCAGCAGCTTGGGACAGGGAAACGCTTTCTTT. This codes for CASSLGQGNAFF.

The genes are TRBV6-5 and TRBJ1-5; 7 nucleotides line up with TRBD1. CDR1 is MNHEY, CDR2 SVGAGI, per germline. The CDR3 spans 16 residues. Trimming took 4 bases from V and 4 from J; bases not matched to a gene: 10. This CDR3 is CASSSLRTGGNQPQHF. CDR3 nucleotides: TGTGCCAGCAGTTCCCTCCGGACAGGCGGGAATCAGCCCCAGCATTTT.

The chain links TRBV7-2 to TRBJ2-5, with D perhaps given as TRBD1 or TRBD2 (5 bases each). Germline CDR1 SGHTA, CDR2 FQGNSA. The CDR3 totals 13 residues. V lost 0 bases to trimming and J lost 7 bases, with 9 bases between them. The DNA for the CDR3 is TGTGCCAGCAGCTTAGCAGGGACCGGGACCCAGTACTTC. Translation gives CASSLAGTGTQYF.

The chain combines TRBV5-4 with TRBJ2-2; 7 nucleotides match TRBD2. Germline V gene data show CDR1 as SGHNT and CDR2 as YYREEE (reference sequence). This CDR3 has 15 residues. V shed 4 bases and J 6 bases; nucleotides not matched to a gene: 9. The CDR3 nucleotides are TGTGCCAGCAGCCACGGGGGGATGTCCCCCGGGGAGCTGTTTTTT. Protein sequence: CASSHGGMSPGELFF.

This rearrangement joins TRBV7-8 to TRBJ1-1; D unresolved. The CDR3 consists of 13 residues. The germline V and J ends were trimmed by 5 bases and 0 bases, with 7 bases remaining between them. The germline CDR1 and CDR2 sequences are SGHVS and FQNEAQ. The CDR3 protein is CASSVDLNTEAFF. Here the CDR3 DNA reads TGTGCCAGCAGCGTCGACTTGAACACTGAAGCTTTCTTT.

The V call is TRBV11-2, the J call TRBJ2-1; 14 bases are a match to TRBD2. Germline CDR1 SGHAT, CDR2 FQNNGV. This CDR3 spans 16 amino acids. V gave up 5 bases and J gave up 4 bases; unmatched junction bases: 4. CDR3 nucleotide sequence: TGTGCCAGCAGCACCCGGACTAGCGGGAGGTACAATGAGCAGTTCTTC. Translation gives CASSTRTSGRYNEQFF.

The rearrangement links TRBV5-4 to TRBJ2-5; D ambiguous. V shed 4 bases and J shed 3 bases, with 7 bases lying between them. Germline V CDR1 and CDR2: SGHNT, YYREEE (reference sequence). This CDR3 is built from 12 residues. The CDR3 bases are TGTGCCAGCAGCCGGGTGGAAGAGACCCAGTACTTC. Its protein is CASSRVEETQYF.

The chain joins TRBV6-1 to TRBJ1-5, with D unresolved. V was clipped by 0 bases and J by 6 bases, with 6 bases between them. The germline V gene has CDR1 MNHNS and CDR2 SASEGT. The CDR3 spans 13 residues. CDR3 protein: CASSEALGQPQHF. The CDR3 DNA sequence: TGTGCCAGCAGTGAAGCGCTGGGTCAGCCCCAGCATTTT.

The chain links TRBV10-2 to TRBJ2-2, with a tentative D call TRBD1 (5 bases). The germline gives CDR1 WSHSY, CDR2 SAAADI. V lost 5 bases, J lost 4 bases, and 8 bases lay in between. This CDR3 is built from 13 residues. CDR3 in amino acids: CASSRTRTGELFF. The CDR3 DNA sequence: TGCGCCAGCAGTCGGACACGCACCGGGGAGCTGTTTTTT.

This clone was seen a handful of times. Here the CDR3 reads CATRKGITNEKLFF. CDR3 nucleotides: TGTGCCACCAGGAAAGGGATTACTAATGAAAAACTGTTTTTT. The chain employs TRBV15 and TRBJ1-4, with D hard to call. Germline values: CDR1 LNHNV, CDR2 YYDKDF (reference sequence). The CDR3 loop spans 14 amino acids. Trimming shortened V by 6 bases and J by 2 bases, and 10 bases separated the two germline ends. Variable domain in full (rest from reference TRBV15 and TRBJ1-4): DAMVIQNPRYQVTQFGKPVTLSCSQTLNHNVMYWYQQKSSQAPKLLFHYYDKDFNNEADTPDNFQSRRPNTSFCFLDIRSPGLGDTAMYLCATRKGITNEKLFFGSGTQLSVL.

The CDR3 coding sequence is TGTGCCAGCAGCTTTGCGGGAGGCCCGAACACCGGGGAGCTGTTTTTT. Its protein is CASSFAGGPNTGELFF. The V call is TRBV7-3, the J call TRBJ2-2; 8 positions match TRBD2. The V segment lost 3 bases and the J segment 0 bases; nucleotides outside the gene matches: 3. Per the germline V gene, CDR1 is SGHTA and CDR2 is FQGTGA. The length of the CDR3 is 16 residues.

The V gene is TRBV19, the J gene TRBJ1-2; no clear D. The CDR3 runs 11 residues. The V end lost 3 bases, the J end lost 8 bases, and 7 bases lay between the germline ends. The V gene's germline CDR1 is LNHDA and CDR2 SQIVND (reference sequence). The CDR3 region has the DNA TGTGCCAGTAGTATTGCGGAAGGCTACACCTTC. This codes for CASSIAEGYTF.

The chain recombines TRBV11-2 with TRBJ2-7, with D unclear. Germline lookup yields CDR1 SGHAT and CDR2 FQNNGV. Trimming shortened V by 5 bases and J by 4 bases, and 6 bases separated the two germline ends. This CDR3 has 11 amino acids. The CDR3 sequence: CASSRIYEQYF. The CDR3 nucleotides are TGTGCCAGCAGCCGAATTTACGAGCAGTACTTC.

The V and J genes are TRBV6-1 and TRBJ2-7, with D uncertain. CDR1 MNHNS and CDR2 SASEGT come from the germline V gene. The CDR3 has 15 amino acids. V gave up 6 bases and J gave up 0 bases, with 15 bases separating them. CDR3 nucleotides: TGTGCCAGCAGCCGAGTGGGCGGCAGCTCCTACGAGCAGTACTTC. As protein: CASSRVGGSSYEQYF.